This T cell receptor beta chain was captured by sequencing in a study of blood T cell repertoires in COVID-19. About the study: Acute and convalescent COVID-19 specimens originated in the United States, Italy and Spain. T cells, B-cell-depleted T cells, or PBMCs provided the cDNA or gDNA that served as material.

Per the study methods: Reference gene primer amplification gave nucleated cell count estimates. Repertoires were generated with immunoSEQ multiplex PCR, while TCRdb's copy carries only in-frame clones and drops some. V, J and clone size reflect that table, while D and trimming were determined from the DNA. Of around 60,000 clones listed, about 79% are singletons. Trimming shortened V by 10 bases and J by 8 bases, and 17 bases separated the two germline ends. The CDR3 has 12 residues. Germline V gives CDR1 MNHNY, CDR2 SVGAGI (reference sequence). The sequencing input was peripheral blood. This clonotype was obtained from an older woman with acute or convalescent COVID-19. The chain links TRBV6-6 to TRBJ1-2; D is perhaps TRBD1 (6 bases). In DNA, the CDR3 is TGTGCCATACGCCCTGCAGGGGAGGGCTACACCTTC. Protein product: CAIRPAGEGYTF.